This T cell receptor (beta chain) was retrieved from a study of blood T cell repertoires in COVID-19. V lost 3 bases and J lost 1; bases outside the gene matches: 4. Germline assignment: CDR1 SGDLS and CDR2 YYNGEE. There are 15 residues in the CDR3. Participants' own reports of clinical history determined their cohort assignment. Authors' processing steps: Estimation of nucleated cell counts was performed using reference gene primer amplification. Data came from immunoSEQ multiplex PCR; TCRdb stores just in-frame clones and leaves some out. Clone size and the V and J calls come from that table; the DNA yielded D and trimming. The repertoire holds approximately 270,000 clones, with around 84% as singletons. This clone was observed once.

The specimen sequenced was PBMCs or T cells enriched from blood (not recorded which). The sequence was obtained from a man between 40 and 49 years old who had recovered from COVID-19. This chain links TRBV9 with TRBJ2-7; TRBD1 matches at 10 bases. This CDR3 is CASSGQGASSYEQYF. The CDR3 region has the DNA TGTGCCAGCAGCGGACAGGGGGCTTCATCCTACGAGCAGTACTTC. The variable domain in full, with the rest retrieved from reference TRBV9 and TRBJ2-7, is DSGVTQTPKHLITATGQRVTLRCSPRSGDLSVYWYQQSLDQGLQFLIQYYNGEERAKGNILERFSAQQFPDLHSELNLSSLELGDSALYFCASSGQGASSYEQYFGPGTRLTVT.